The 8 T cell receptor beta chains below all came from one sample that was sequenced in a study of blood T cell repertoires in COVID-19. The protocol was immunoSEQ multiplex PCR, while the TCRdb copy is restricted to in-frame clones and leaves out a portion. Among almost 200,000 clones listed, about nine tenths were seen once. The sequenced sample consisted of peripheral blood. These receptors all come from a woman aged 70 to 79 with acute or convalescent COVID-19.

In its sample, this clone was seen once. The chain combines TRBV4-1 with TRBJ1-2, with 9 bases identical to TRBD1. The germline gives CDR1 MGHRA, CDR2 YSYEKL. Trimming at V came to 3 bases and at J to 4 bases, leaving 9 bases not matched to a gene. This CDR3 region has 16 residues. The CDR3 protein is CASSHTGDRVAYGYTF. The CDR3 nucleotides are TGCGCCAGCAGCCATACTGGGGACAGGGTGGCCTATGGCTACACCTTC.

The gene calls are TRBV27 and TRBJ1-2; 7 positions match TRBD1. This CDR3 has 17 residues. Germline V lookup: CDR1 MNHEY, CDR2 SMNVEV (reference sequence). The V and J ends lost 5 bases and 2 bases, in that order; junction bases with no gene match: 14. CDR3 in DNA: TGTGCCAGCAGTACCGTCACAGGGGTAGGATCGAACTATGGCTACACCTTC. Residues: CASSTVTGVGSNYGYTF.

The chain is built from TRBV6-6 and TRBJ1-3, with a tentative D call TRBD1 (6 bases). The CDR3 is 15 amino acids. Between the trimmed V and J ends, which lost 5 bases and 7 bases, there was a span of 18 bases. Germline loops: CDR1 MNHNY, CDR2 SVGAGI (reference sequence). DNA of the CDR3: TGTGCCAGCAGTAACGTACAGGGTAGAGGCAACACCATATATTTT. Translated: CASSNVQGRGNTIYF.

CDR3: CASSLGDREPTF. CDR3 in DNA: TGCGCCAGCAGCTTGGGGGACAGGGAACCCACCTTC. The J gene is TRBJ1-2, the V gene TRBV5-1, with 9 bases fitting TRBD1. CDR3 size: 12 residues. Germline CDR1 is SGHRS and CDR2 is YFSETQ. V was pared by 0 bases and J by 13 bases, with 4 bases of the junction left unmatched.

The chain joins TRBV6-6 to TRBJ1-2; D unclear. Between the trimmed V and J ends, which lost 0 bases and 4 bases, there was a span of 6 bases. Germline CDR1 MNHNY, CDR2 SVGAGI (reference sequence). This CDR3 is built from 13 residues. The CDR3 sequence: CASSYSSAYGYTF. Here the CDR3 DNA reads TGTGCCAGCAGTTACTCCAGCGCCTATGGCTACACCTTC.

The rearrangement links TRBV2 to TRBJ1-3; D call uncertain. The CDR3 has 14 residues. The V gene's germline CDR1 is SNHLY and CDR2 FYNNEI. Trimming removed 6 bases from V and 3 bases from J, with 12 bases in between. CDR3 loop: CASRPSPYGNTIYF. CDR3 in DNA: TGTGCCAGCAGACCCTCCCCCTATGGAAACACCATATATTTT.

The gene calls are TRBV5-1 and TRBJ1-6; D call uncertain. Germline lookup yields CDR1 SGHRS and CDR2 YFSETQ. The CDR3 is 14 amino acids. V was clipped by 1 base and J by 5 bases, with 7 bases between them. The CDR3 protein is CASSLITNNSPLHF. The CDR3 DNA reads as TGCGCCAGCAGCTTGATCACAAATAATTCACCCCTCCACTTT.

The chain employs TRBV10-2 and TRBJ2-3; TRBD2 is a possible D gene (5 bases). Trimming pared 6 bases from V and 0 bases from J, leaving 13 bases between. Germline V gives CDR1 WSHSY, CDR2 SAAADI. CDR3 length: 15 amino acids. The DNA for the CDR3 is TGCGCCAGCAGCCTACTAGGGTCTAGCACAGATACGCAGTATTTT. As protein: CASSLLGSSTDTQYF.